Presented here are 30 T cell receptor beta chains from one specimen sequenced in a study of blood T cell repertoires in COVID-19. The table came from immunoSEQ multiplex PCR; TCRdb's copy has only in-frame clones and leaves some out. The table has 75,000 to 95,000 clones, 90% to 95% seen once. Sequencing input: peripheral blood. These receptors were collected from a man aged 55 to 69 with acute or convalescent COVID-19.

This chain joins TRBV5-1 and TRBJ1-1; D might be TRBD1 (6 bases). The CDR3 consists of 14 residues. Germline V gene data show CDR1 as SGHRS and CDR2 as YFSETQ. Trimming removed 0 bases at V and 4 bases at J, with 10 bases between. The CDR3 DNA reads as TGCGCCAGCAGCTTGGGGACAGACCTCACTGAAGCTTTCTTT. Translation: CASSLGTDLTEAFF.

The chain is built from TRBV5-1 and TRBJ2-5, with D possibly being TRBD1 (9 bases). V was shortened by 3 bases and J by 3 bases, with 18 bases between the two germline ends. This CDR3 spans 16 amino acids. In germline, CDR1 is SGHRS, CDR2 YFSETQ. CDR3 DNA: TGCGCCAGCAGCTCGGGGGGGACAGGGATAGAAGAGACCCAGTACTTC. Encoded protein: CASSSGGTGIEETQYF.

This clone was found a few times. V is TRBV6-2 or TRBV6-3 and J is TRBJ2-7; the D gene is possibly TRBD1 (6 bases). The length of the CDR3 is 13 residues. CDR1 is MNHEY, CDR2 SVGEGT, per germline. V shed 5 bases and J shed 3 bases, with 11 bases lying between them. CDR3: CASSPGQHYEQYF. CDR3 nucleotide sequence: TGTGCCAGCAGTCCCGGACAGCACTACGAGCAGTACTTC.

In this sample, this clone turned up a few times. The J gene is TRBJ1-1, the V gene TRBV27; D not certain. This CDR3 is 15 amino acids long. Germline assignment: CDR1 MNHEY and CDR2 SMNVEV (reference sequence). Trimming took off 0 bases at V and 0 bases at J, with 8 bases between the two ends. CDR3 in DNA: TGTGCCAGCAGTTTATCGGGGAGATTGAACACTGAAGCTTTCTTT. Residues: CASSLSGRLNTEAFF.

This clone was observed a single time. The chain recombines TRBV19 with TRBJ1-5; 8 nucleotides match TRBD1. Germline V lookup: CDR1 LNHDA, CDR2 SQIVND (reference sequence). This CDR3 is 14 amino acids long. J lost 6 bases, V lost 9 bases, and 10 bases had no gene match. CDR3 nucleotides: TGTGCCAGCTACAGGGGGGGGCAGGGTCAGCCCCAGCATTTT. Translation: CASYRGGQGQPQHF.

The V and J genes are TRBV6-5 and TRBJ2-7; D unclear. CDR1 and CDR2 (germline): MNHEY, SVGAGI. This CDR3 comprises 12 residues. V dropped 5 bases and J dropped 5 bases, with 10 bases sitting between them. Here the CDR3 DNA reads TGTGCCAGCAGTACAGAGAGCCACGAGCAGTACTTC. It codes for CASSTESHEQYF.

The chain carries TRBV19 and TRBJ1-2, with 10 bases that match TRBD1. Germline V gene sequence: CDR1 LNHDA, CDR2 SQIVND (reference sequence). V lost 6 bases and J lost 1; bases outside the gene matches: 5. This CDR3 contains 15 residues. The DNA of the CDR3 is TGTGCCAGTAGCAAGACAGGGGGCAGTAACTATGGCTACACCTTC. Its translation: CASSKTGGSNYGYTF.

The chain carries TRBV4-2 and TRBJ2-5; 7 bases line up with TRBD2. Germline CDR1 reads LGHNA; CDR2 reads YNFKEQ. Germline trimming cut 3 bases from V and 4 bases from J; bases unmatched to any gene: 8. The CDR3 consists of 15 residues. CDR3 in amino acids: CASSQAQTSSETQYF. In DNA form, the CDR3 reads TGTGCCAGCAGCCAGGCCCAGACTAGCTCAGAGACCCAGTACTTC.

The V and J genes are TRBV12-5 and TRBJ2-7; 13 positions match TRBD2. The CDR3 is 18 amino acids. Germline-derived CDR1 and CDR2 are LGHNT and FRNRAP. Trimming removed 0 bases from V and 0 bases from J; junction bases left unmatched: 5. This CDR3 reads CASGLVILAGGSSYEQYF. The CDR3 coding sequence is TGTGCTAGTGGTTTGGTAATACTAGCGGGAGGGAGCTCCTACGAGCAGTACTTC.

The J gene is TRBJ2-1, the V gene TRBV7-9; TRBD2 matches at 11 bases. The V segment lost 5 bases and the J segment 4 bases; nucleotides outside the gene matches: 7. Germline CDR1 is SEHNR and CDR2 is FQNEAQ (reference sequence). This CDR3 has 16 amino acids. CDR3 in amino acids: CASSPPGLAEYNEQFF. The CDR3 DNA reads as TGTGCCAGCAGCCCGCCGGGACTAGCGGAGTACAATGAGCAGTTCTTC. Full variable domain (rest looked up from reference TRBV7-9 and TRBJ2-1): DTGVSQNPRHKITKRGQNVTFRCDPISEHNRLYWYRQTLGQGPEFLTYFQNEAQLEKSRLLSDRFSAERPKGSFSTLEIQRTEQGDSAMYLCASSPPGLAEYNEQFFGPGTRLTVL.

The gene calls are TRBV28 and TRBJ2-1, with 10 bases aligning to TRBD2. V was clipped by 6 bases and J by 2 bases; unmatched bases: 7. Germline loops: CDR1 MDHEN, CDR2 SYDVKM. This CDR3 has 16 residues. CDR3 loop: CASSLLAGSTYNEQFF. As DNA, the CDR3 is TGTGCCAGCAGCTTACTAGCGGGGTCAACCTACAATGAGCAGTTCTTC.

CDR3 sequence: CASSDTGPGANVLTF. The DNA of the CDR3 is TGTGCCAGTAGTGATACAGGTCCTGGGGCCAACGTCCTGACTTTC. This chain joins TRBV19 and TRBJ2-6; maybe TRBD1 (5 bases). Germline CDR1 is LNHDA and CDR2 is SQIVND (reference sequence). The CDR3 runs to 15 residues. Trimming left V 5 bases short and J 2 bases short, with 10 bases between.

V gene TRBV6-5 combines with J gene TRBJ2-7; D is ambiguous. The CDR3 runs 14 residues. V was cut by 6 bases and J by 6 bases, with 18 bases left in between. The germline V gene encodes CDR1 MNHEY and CDR2 SVGAGI. The CDR3 is CASRKTGLVGEQYF. DNA of the CDR3: TGTGCCAGCAGGAAGACCGGGTTGGTCGGCGAGCAGTACTTC.

V is TRBV9 and J is TRBJ2-7, with 9 bases aligning to TRBD1. The germline V gene has CDR1 SGDLS and CDR2 YYNGEE. The CDR3 loop spans 15 amino acids. V trimming: 4 bases; J trimming: 5 bases; junction bases outside the gene matches: 10. CDR3 DNA sequence: TGTGCCAGCAGCTACACCGGGACAGGGTTGCACGAGCAGTACTTC. This translates into CASSYTGTGLHEQYF.

This chain uses TRBV12-5 with TRBJ2-5, with D unclear. From germline, CDR1 is LGHNT and CDR2 FRNRAP. V lost 1 base and J lost 3, with 9 bases in between. This CDR3 is 14 amino acids long. The CDR3 DNA reads TGTGCTAGTGGTTTGGACCCGGTAGAAGAGACCCAGTACTTC. This codes for CASGLDPVEETQYF.

The gene calls are TRBV28 and TRBJ1-2; D not certain. Germline V CDR1 and CDR2: MDHEN, SYDVKM. CDR3 length: 16 residues. V lost 2 bases to trimming and J lost 8 bases, with 21 bases between them. The CDR3 bases are TGTGCCAGCAGTTTAGACGGTGGCAGGATCCCACGAGGCTACACCTTC. This encodes CASSLDGGRIPRGYTF.

The chain couples TRBV10-2 to TRBJ2-4; no definite D call. Germline CDR1 is WSHSY and CDR2 is SAAADI. With 0 bases removed from V and 0 bases from J, the gap between germline ends came to 9 bases. This CDR3 contains 16 residues. CDR3 bases: TGCGCCAGCAGTGAGTCTACAGACGTAGCCAAAAACATTCAGTACTTC. Protein product: CASSESTDVAKNIQYF.

The V and J genes are TRBV6-2 or TRBV6-3 and TRBJ2-4; D is ambiguous. The CDR3 contains 13 residues. The V gene's germline CDR1 is MNHEY and CDR2 SVGEGT. V lost 4 bases and J 2 bases, leaving 6 bases between the germline ends. For the CDR3, the DNA is TGTGCCAGCAGTTCTCTTTCCAAAAACATTCAGTACTTC. The encoded protein is CASSSLSKNIQYF.

The chain is built from TRBV5-1 and TRBJ1-6; 8 bases are a match to TRBD1. CDR3 size: 16 residues. Germline values: CDR1 SGHRS, CDR2 YFSETQ. With V trimmed by 4 bases and J by 6 bases, 9 bases remained unmatched. CDR3 loop: CASSRIPDRANSPLHF. DNA of the CDR3: TGCGCCAGCAGCCGAATACCGGACAGGGCTAATTCACCCCTCCACTTT. The whole variable domain, filled in from reference TRBV5-1 and TRBJ1-6, reads KAGVTQTPRYLIKTRGQQVTLSCSPISGHRSVSWYQQTPGQGLQFLFEYFSETQRNKGNFPGRFSGRQFSNSRSEMNVSTLELGDSALYLCASSRIPDRANSPLHFGNGTRLTVT.

V usage is TRBV27 and J usage is TRBJ2-3; TRBD2 matches 7 bases. The CDR3 covers 17 residues. The J segment lost 4 bases and the V segment lost 5 bases, leaving 15 bases of the junction unmatched. Germline loops: CDR1 MNHEY, CDR2 SMNVEV (reference sequence). In DNA, the CDR3 is TGTGCCAGCAGTCCCATCTCCTCCAAGGGAGGGCCAGATACGCAGTATTTT. Translated: CASSPISSKGGPDTQYF.

The CDR3 DNA is TGTGCCAGCAGCCAACAGGGGGCGATGTCCAAAAACATTCAGTACTTC. It is translated as CASSQQGAMSKNIQYF. The chain carries TRBV28 and TRBJ2-4, with 9 nucleotides matching TRBD1. This CDR3 spans 16 amino acids. CDR1 is MDHEN and CDR2 is SYDVKM in the germline V gene. With V trimmed by 6 bases and J by 2 bases, 8 bases remained unmatched.

The chain couples TRBV6-6 to TRBJ2-1, with 14 bases fitting TRBD2. Germline CDR1 reads MNHNY; CDR2 reads SVGAGI (reference sequence). This CDR3 region has 17 residues. The V segment lost 5 bases and the J segment 8 bases; nucleotides outside the gene matches: 11. CDR3 nucleotide sequence: TGTGCCAGCAGTCCTCGAACGGGACTAGCGGGAGCCCATGAGCAGTTCTTC. It codes for CASSPRTGLAGAHEQFF.

The CDR3 DNA sequence: TGTGCCAGCAGAACCCATACAGTCACTGAAGCTTTCTTT. Its protein product is CASRTHTVTEAFF. V gene TRBV28 combines with J gene TRBJ1-1; D gene ambiguous. Germline-derived CDR1 and CDR2 are MDHEN and SYDVKM. Deletions cut 6 bases from V and 4 bases from J, with 12 bases between. The CDR3 runs to 13 residues. The entire variable domain, with the rest obtained from reference TRBV28 and TRBJ1-1, is as follows: DVKVTQSSRYLVKRTGEKVFLECVQDMDHENMFWYRQDPGLGLRLIYFSYDVKMKEKGDIPEGYSVSREKKERFSLILESASTNQTSMYLCASRTHTVTEAFFGQGTRLTVV.

The chain recombines TRBV5-1 with TRBJ2-3; the match to TRBD2 covers 15 bases. The germline gives CDR1 SGHRS, CDR2 YFSETQ. CDR3 length: 15 amino acids. Unmatched junction bases numbered 2, after V lost 4 bases and J lost 5 bases. CDR3: CASSTGLAGGDTQYF. CDR3 in DNA: TGCGCCAGCAGCACGGGACTAGCGGGAGGAGATACGCAGTATTTT.

The gene calls are TRBV13 and TRBJ2-4; 9 bases match TRBD2. The CDR3 contains 16 residues. Germline CDR1 is PRHDT and CDR2 is FYEKMQ (reference sequence). V lost 5 bases, J lost 6 bases, and 11 bases stayed unmatched. CDR3 sequence: CASSPEAGGPGNIQYF. CDR3 DNA: TGTGCCAGCAGCCCGGAAGCGGGGGGTCCGGGAAACATTCAGTACTTC.

This rearrangement joins TRBV5-6 to TRBJ2-1; possibly TRBD1 for D (7 bases). V was pared by 3 bases and J by 7 bases, with 20 bases between. The CDR3 is 16 amino acids. Germline V gene sequence: CDR1 SGHDT, CDR2 YYEEEE. For the CDR3, the DNA is TGTGCCAGCAGCTATCAGGGGGGCCTGACTGAAAATGAGCAGTTCTTC. It translates to CASSYQGGLTENEQFF.

This chain joins TRBV20-1 and TRBJ2-3; a possible D gene is TRBD2 (5 bases). The germline V gene has CDR1 DFQATT and CDR2 SNEGSKA (reference sequence). The CDR3 is 11 residues long. V gave up 7 bases and J gave up 0 bases, with 5 bases separating them. The CDR3 region is CSGESTDTQYF. The CDR3 nucleotides are TGCAGTGGGGAGAGCACAGATACGCAGTATTTT.

In DNA, the CDR3 is TGTGCCAGCAGCACCCGGGACAGGGGCCATAGCTATGGCTACACCTTC. Translating it yields CASSTRDRGHSYGYTF. This chain joins TRBV5-6 and TRBJ1-2, with 10 bases fitting TRBD1. V trimming: 4 bases; J trimming: 4 bases; junction bases outside the gene matches: 10. The germline V gene encodes CDR1 SGHDT and CDR2 YYEEEE. The CDR3 runs 16 residues.

The chain combines TRBV3-1 (or the pseudogene TRBV3-2) with TRBJ2-2; D possibly corresponds to TRBD1 (5 bases). Looked up from germline, CDR1 is LGHDT and CDR2 is YNNKEL (reference sequence). Trimming stripped 0 bases from V and 8 bases from J, with 10 bases between. The CDR3 spans 14 residues. The CDR3 region is CASSQDRGWGELFF. The CDR3 region has the DNA TGTGCCAGCAGCCAAGATAGGGGTTGGGGGGAGCTGTTTTTT.

J is TRBJ1-5 and V is TRBV6-2 or TRBV6-3; no clear D gene. V shed 4 bases and J shed 5 bases, with 15 bases lying between them. This CDR3 region has 15 residues. CDR1 and CDR2 from the germline V gene are MNHEY and SVGEGT. This chain's CDR3 is CASSLSQSGYQPQHF. CDR3 DNA sequence: TGTGCCAGCAGTTTATCCCAATCGGGGTATCAGCCCCAGCATTTT.